Listed below are T cell receptor beta chains from one sample, sequenced in a study of spatial heterogeneity in lung cancer. TCRdb re-derived calls from the 5' RACE reads in MiXCR, one entry per CDR3 protein. The repertoire consists of more than 65,000 distinct CDR3 sequences, with about 8% occurring once and the leading ten covering approximately 6.3%. Sample: PBMCs, taken at surgery. The source is a male donor with early-stage non-small cell lung cancer. The CDR3 runs from the conserved cysteine through the conserved F or W. A D gene is named only where the DNA matches it firmly. Rows give clone size only sometimes, using once, few, many, or a class for an expanded clone.

d_gene	abundance	v_gene	j_gene	CDR3aa	CDR3nt
-	-	TRBV7-2	TRBJ1-1	CASSLGFGVLVTEAFF	TGTGCCAGCAGCTTAGGATTCGGGGTCTTGGTCACTGAAGCTTTCTTT
TRBD2	few	TRBV12-3/TRBV12-4	TRBJ2-1	CASRGTSGRDYNEQFF	TGTGCCAGCAGGGGGACTAGCGGGAGGGACTACAATGAGCAGTTCTTC
-	-	TRBV15	TRBJ1-4	CATSRDSPATNEKLFF	TGTGCCACCAGCAGAGACTCCCCAGCAACTAATGAAAAACTGTTTTTT
TRBD1	many	TRBV2	TRBJ1-5	CASSGRTGGSQPQHF	TGTGCCAGCAGCGGCAGGACAGGGGGAAGTCAGCCCCAGCATTTT
-	many	TRBV20-1	TRBJ2-1	CSAGKGGQFF	TGCAGTGCTGGGAAAGGTGGGCAGTTCTTC
-	-	TRBV7-2	TRBJ2-3	CASSFSLPDTDTQYF	TGTGCCAGCAGCTTCTCCTTGCCTGACACAGATACGCAGTATTTT
-	-	TRBV5-1	TRBJ1-1	CASSRGSAVLETEAFF	TGCGCCAGCAGCCGAGGGAGTGCGGTACTGGAGACTGAAGCTTTCTTT
TRBD2	many	TRBV3-1	TRBJ2-1	CASSQWGSGKSYNEQFF	TGTGCCAGCAGCCAATGGGGTAGCGGGAAGTCCTACAATGAGCAGTTCTTC
-	many	TRBV24-1	TRBJ1-5	CATSPSGPSNQPQHF	TGTGCCACCAGCCCCAGTGGCCCGAGCAATCAGCCCCAGCATTTT
-	many	TRBV29-1	TRBJ2-5	CSVDRERETQYF	TGCAGCGTTGACAGGGAGCGAGAGACCCAGTACTTC
TRBD2	many	TRBV7-2	TRBJ2-5	CASSLTSGMETQYF	TGTGCCAGCAGCCTGACTAGCGGGATGGAGACCCAGTACTTC
TRBD1	many	TRBV6-2/TRBV6-3	TRBJ1-5	CASMDRGDQPQHF	TGTGCCAGCATGGACAGGGGGGACCAGCCCCAGCATTTT
-	many	TRBV10-2	TRBJ2-5	CATQFQTSTQETQYF	TGCGCCACGCAGTTCCAGACCAGTACCCAAGAGACCCAGTACTTC
-	-	TRBV4-2	TRBJ2-1	CASSQVDIGIKGNEQFF	TGTGCCAGCAGCCAGGTTGACATCGGGATAAAAGGCAATGAGCAGTTCTTC
TRBD1	-	TRBV7-3	TRBJ2-5	CASSQAGQGPTETQYF	TGTGCCAGCAGCCAGGCCGGACAGGGGCCGACGGAGACCCAGTACTTC
-	many	TRBV7-9	TRBJ2-1	CASSLLGGQLILGEQFF	TGTGCCAGCAGCTTATTAGGGGGGCAGTTAATTCTTGGTGAGCAGTTCTTC
-	-	TRBV20-1	TRBJ1-4	CSAREQPGEKLFF	TGCAGTGCTAGAGAACAGCCGGGGGAAAAACTGTTTTTT
TRBD2	-	TRBV5-1	TRBJ2-1	CASSQGLATYNEQFF	TGCGCCAGCAGCCAGGGACTAGCGACCTACAATGAGCAGTTCTTC
-	few	TRBV9	TRBJ1-5	CASEPRGQDDSNQPQHF	TGTGCCAGCGAGCCCAGAGGACAAGACGATAGCAATCAGCCCCAGCATTTT
-	-	TRBV24-1	TRBJ2-1	CATARKKNEQFF	TGTGCCACCGCCCGCAAGAAAAATGAGCAGTTCTTC
-	many	TRBV7-9	TRBJ2-2	CASSLSSLNTGELFF	TGTGCCAGCAGCTTATCTTCCCTGAACACCGGGGAGCTGTTTTTT
-	few	TRBV7-9	TRBJ2-2	CASSPSTGTTGELFF	TGTGCCAGCAGCCCTTCCACAGGGACGACCGGGGAGCTGTTTTTT
-	-	TRBV28	TRBJ1-2	CASSTTAYGYTF	TGTGCCAGCAGTACGACAGCCTATGGCTACACCTTC
TRBD1	few	TRBV5-1	TRBJ1-6	CASSSSPDRHNSPLHF	TGCGCCAGCAGCTCTTCCCCGGACAGGCATAATTCACCCCTCCACTTT
TRBD2	-	TRBV6-2/TRBV6-3	TRBJ2-7	CASAPGLAYEQYF	TGTGCCAGCGCTCCGGGACTAGCCTACGAGCAGTACTTC
-	many	TRBV15	TRBJ1-3	CATSHVRATGNTIYF	TGTGCCACCAGCCATGTAAGGGCAACTGGAAACACCATATATTTT
-	-	TRBV9	TRBJ1-2	CASSVAGDYGYTF	TGTGCCAGCAGCGTGGCGGGAGACTATGGCTACACCTTC
TRBD2	once	TRBV3-1	TRBJ2-7	CASSQVSGRARYEQYF	TGTGCCAGCAGCCAAGTCTCTGGGAGGGCCAGGTACGAGCAGTACTTC
-	-	TRBV10-3	TRBJ1-4	CAISSDATNEKLFF	TGTGCCATCAGTTCAGATGCAACTAATGAAAAACTGTTTTTT
-	-	TRBV19	TRBJ2-5	CASSMTPEKETQYF	TGTGCCAGTAGTATGACGCCAGAAAAAGAGACCCAGTACTTC
TRBD2	many	TRBV6-2/TRBV6-3	TRBJ2-1	CASSYSAGGAYNEQFF	TGTGCCAGCAGTTACTCAGCGGGGGGCGCCTACAATGAGCAGTTCTTC
TRBD1	many	TRBV3-1	TRBJ1-1	CASSRFLGTVNTEAFF	TGTGCCAGCAGCCGGTTCTTAGGGACAGTGAACACTGAAGCTTTCTTT
TRBD1	many	TRBV27	TRBJ1-3	CASSSGTGANSGNTIYF	TGTGCCAGCAGTTCAGGGACAGGGGCCAACTCTGGAAACACCATATATTTT
TRBD2	many	TRBV2	TRBJ2-5	CASNENSGRETQYF	TGTGCCAGCAATGAGAATAGCGGGAGGGAGACCCAGTACTTC
TRBD2	many	TRBV5-5	TRBJ2-1	CASIPSAGFSYNEQFF	TGTGCCAGCATCCCATCAGCGGGATTCTCCTACAATGAGCAGTTCTTC
TRBD2	-	TRBV6-6	TRBJ2-1	CASSYAQGVAGGNNEQFF	TGTGCCAGCAGTTACGCCCAGGGGGTAGCGGGAGGCAACAATGAGCAGTTCTTC
-	many	TRBV9	TRBJ2-7	CASSGGTHEQYF	TGTGCCAGCAGCGGAGGGACCCACGAGCAGTACTTC
TRBD1	many	TRBV5-1	TRBJ1-2	CASSLGSRQGVLYGYTF	TGCGCCAGCAGCTTGGGAAGTAGACAGGGGGTCCTCTATGGCTACACCTTC
-	-	TRBV27	TRBJ2-5	CASSLGESGTQYF	TGTGCCAGCAGTTTGGGGGAGAGCGGGACCCAGTACTTC
-	many	TRBV5-4	TRBJ2-1	CASSPMGPRVYNEQFF	TGTGCCAGCAGCCCAATGGGACCCCGCGTTTACAATGAGCAGTTCTTC
-	-	TRBV19	TRBJ1-4	CASFRTAGYGEKLFF	TGTGCCAGTTTCAGGACTGCCGGGTATGGCGAAAAACTGTTTTTT
TRBD2	-	TRBV29-1	TRBJ2-1	CSVTGTSGLSYNEQFF	TGCAGCGTCACCGGGACTAGCGGGCTGTCCTACAATGAGCAGTTCTTC
-	many	TRBV3-1	TRBJ1-2	CASSQLGRQRSNYGYTF	TGTGCCAGCAGCCAATTGGGACGGCAGCGATCTAACTATGGCTACACCTTC
-	few	TRBV29-1	TRBJ2-5	CSVEVGETQYF	TGCAGCGTTGAAGTTGGAGAGACCCAGTACTTC
TRBD1	many	TRBV11-1	TRBJ2-2	CASSSGDRDATGELFF	TGTGCCAGCAGCTCCGGCGACAGGGATGCCACCGGGGAGCTGTTTTTT
-	-	TRBV12-3/TRBV12-4	TRBJ1-3	CASSSTGNPSGNTIYF	TGTGCCAGCAGTTCAACAGGGAACCCCTCTGGAAACACCATATATTTT
-	many	TRBV10-3	TRBJ2-7	CASEGESSYEQYF	TGTGCCTCCGAGGGGGAGAGCTCCTACGAGCAGTACTTC
-	-	TRBV6-2/TRBV6-3	TRBJ1-1	CASITDGLNTEAFF	TGTGCCAGCATTACGGACGGATTGAACACTGAAGCTTTCTTT
-	-	TRBV11-3	TRBJ2-3	CASSFTSVADTQYF	TGTGCCAGCAGCTTTACCAGCGTCGCAGATACGCAGTATTTT
TRBD2	many	TRBV7-2	TRBJ2-5	CASSSTSGYQETQYF	TGTGCCAGCAGCTCGACTAGCGGATACCAAGAGACCCAGTACTTC
TRBD1	-	TRBV6-5	TRBJ2-5	CASSTRGPETQYF	TGTGCCAGCAGTACCAGGGGGCCAGAGACCCAGTACTTC
-	many	TRBV12-3/TRBV12-4	TRBJ2-5	CASSLRTGDLETQYF	TGTGCCAGCAGTTTACGAACAGGGGACTTAGAGACCCAGTACTTC
-	few	TRBV21-1	TRBJ1-4	CASSKERGTAEGTNEKLFF	TGTGCCAGCAGCAAAGAAAGAGGGACGGCCGAAGGAACTAATGAAAAACTGTTTTTT
TRBD1	many	TRBV11-3	TRBJ1-1	CASSIEAGQGLGAFF	TGTGCCAGCAGTATAGAGGCTGGACAGGGACTAGGAGCTTTCTTT
-	few	TRBV2	TRBJ1-5	CASSGRYSNQPQHF	TGTGCCAGCAGTGGACGGTATAGCAATCAGCCCCAGCATTTT
-	many	TRBV4-1	TRBJ1-6	CASSQVSGLGDSPLHF	TGCGCCAGCAGCCAAGTCTCGGGGTTAGGGGATTCACCCCTCCACTTT
-	many	TRBV28	TRBJ2-1	CASSLGGSPSYNEQFF	TGTGCCAGCAGTTTAGGGGGATCCCCTTCCTACAATGAGCAGTTCTTC